Below, 22 T cell receptor beta chains from the same sample are listed, as sequenced in a study of control samples from healthy donors and cancer patients. Only in-frame clones appear in the TCRdb table, and some are missing; sequencing was by immunoSEQ multiplex PCR. In the table there are about 160,000 clones, less than 95% of which are singletons. The source material was PBMCs. The receptors come from a man aged 60 to 75 with colorectal cancer.

The J gene is TRBJ2-2, the V gene TRBV6-5; D unresolved. Germline CDR1 and CDR2: MNHEY and SVGAGI. The CDR3 is 13 residues long. V lost 1 base and J lost 1, with 1 base in between. This chain's CDR3 is CASSYWNTGELFF. CDR3 nucleotides: TGTGCCAGCAGTTACTGGAACACCGGGGAGCTGTTTTTT.

This CDR3 is CAWSWGLANTGELFF. Here the CDR3 DNA reads TGTGCCTGGAGTTGGGGACTAGCGAACACCGGGGAGCTGTTTTTT. This chain links TRBV30 with TRBJ2-2, with 8 positions matching TRBD2. Germline-derived CDR1 and CDR2 are GTSNPN and SVGIG (reference sequence). V shed 2 bases and J 0 bases; nucleotides not matched to a gene: 2. This CDR3 is 15 amino acids long.

This chain uses TRBV7-2 with TRBJ1-1; no definite D call. Germline CDR1 is SGHTA and CDR2 is FQGNSA. The germline V and J ends were trimmed by 6 bases and 0 bases, with 8 bases remaining between them. CDR3 length equals 13 residues. CDR3 sequence (DNA): TGTGCCAGCAGTTACATACTGAACACTGAAGCTTTCTTT. Its translation is CASSYILNTEAFF.

This clone was seen once. V is TRBV6-2 or TRBV6-3 and J is TRBJ2-5; TRBD1 matches 11 bases. The CDR3 length is 16 residues. Germline V CDR1 and CDR2: MNHEY, SVGEGT. The ends lost 2 bases at V and 4 bases at J; junction bases unmatched: 6. The CDR3 reads CASSYGQGAVGETQYF. The CDR3 region has the DNA TGTGCCAGCAGTTACGGACAGGGGGCGGTGGGAGAGACCCAGTACTTC.

The rearrangement joins TRBV9 to TRBJ1-6, with D possibly TRBD1 on 6 matching bases. Germline V gene sequence: CDR1 SGDLS, CDR2 YYNGEE. The CDR3 runs to 15 residues. V was clipped by 1 base and J by 7 bases, with 12 bases between them. The CDR3 here is CASSVNPGTNSPLHF. As DNA, the CDR3 is TGTGCCAGCAGCGTAAATCCGGGGACAAATTCACCCCTCCACTTT.

The rearrangement links TRBV4-3 to TRBJ2-2; possibly TRBD2 for D (6 bases). The ends were cut back, 4 bases at V and 5 bases at J, with 14 bases in the middle. Germline-derived CDR1 and CDR2 are LGHNA and YSLEER. This CDR3 region has 15 residues. The CDR3 DNA sequence: TGCGCCAGCAGCCCCCAGTGGAGGGATACCGGGGAGCTGTTTTTT. As protein: CASSPQWRDTGELFF.

This sequence joins TRBV6-1 and TRBJ2-1; 13 nucleotides align to TRBD2. The germline V gene has CDR1 MNHNS and CDR2 SASEGT. After removal of 0 bases from V and 1 base from J, the junction contained 3 bases not matched to a gene. The CDR3 is made up of 18 amino acids. For the CDR3, the DNA is TGTGCCAGCAGTGAAGCACTAGCGGGGGGGATTTCCTACAATGAGCAGTTCTTC. Amino acid sequence: CASSEALAGGISYNEQFF.

The chain recombines TRBV19 with TRBJ2-2; D is unresolved. The germline gives CDR1 LNHDA, CDR2 SQIVND (reference sequence). The CDR3 covers 14 residues. V lost 3 bases to trimming and J lost 1 base, with 6 bases between them. CDR3 nucleotides: TGTGCCAGTAGTATGTGGGGGAACACCGGGGAGCTGTTTTTT. It encodes CASSMWGNTGELFF.

In DNA, the CDR3 is TGTGCCAGCAGTCCCAAAACAGGGGTTGGGACTGAAGCTTTCTTT. It encodes CASSPKTGVGTEAFF. The chain carries TRBV27 and TRBJ1-1; 7 bases align to TRBD1. V lost 5 bases to trimming and J lost 5 bases; unmatched junction nucleotides: 11. This CDR3 region has 15 residues. The germline gives CDR1 MNHEY, CDR2 SMNVEV (reference sequence).

The chain recombines TRBV12-5 with TRBJ2-1; 12 positions agree with TRBD2. Germline trimming cut 4 bases from V and 4 bases from J; bases unmatched to any gene: 29. CDR3 length: 24 amino acids. The V gene's germline CDR1 is LGHNT and CDR2 FRNRAP. The CDR3 bases are TGTGCTAGTGGTTGGCACAATCCTCTACCTGGACTAGCGGGGACCTCGATTTCTTACAATGAGCAGTTCTTC. Translating it yields CASGWHNPLPGLAGTSISYNEQFF. The full variable domain, its missing parts supplied by reference TRBV12-5 and TRBJ2-1, is DARVTQTPRHKVTEMGQEVTMRCQPILGHNTVFWYRQTMMQGLELLAYFRNRAPLDDSGMPKDRFSAEMPDATLATLKIQPSEPRDSAVYFCASGWHNPLPGLAGTSISYNEQFFGPGTRLTVL.

V usage is TRBV19 and J usage is TRBJ2-5, with unresolved D. The CDR3 loop spans 14 amino acids. V was shortened by 5 bases and J by 0 bases, with 10 bases between the two germline ends. CDR1 LNHDA and CDR2 SQIVND come from the germline V gene (reference sequence). The CDR3 is CASSQTQDQETQYF. CDR3 nucleotide sequence: TGTGCCAGTAGTCAAACCCAGGACCAAGAGACCCAGTACTTC. The variable domain in full, with the rest retrieved from reference TRBV19 and TRBJ2-5, is DGGITQSPKYLFRKEGQNVTLSCEQNLNHDAMYWYRQDPGQGLRLIYYSQIVNDFQKGDIAEGYSVSREKKESFPLTVTSAQKNPTAFYLCASSQTQDQETQYFGPGTRLLVL.

This chain links TRBV7-8 with TRBJ1-1; the D is unclear. Germline assignment: CDR1 SGHVS and CDR2 FQNEAQ. The CDR3 is made up of 15 amino acids. V gave up 1 base and J gave up 1 base, with 10 bases separating them. The CDR3 DNA reads as TGTGCCAGCAGCTTAGTCGGGCTTCCGAACACTGAAGCTTTCTTT. It is translated as CASSLVGLPNTEAFF.

This rearrangement joins TRBV19 to TRBJ1-1; TRBD1 aligns across 9 bases. Per the germline V gene, CDR1 is LNHDA and CDR2 is SQIVND (reference sequence). This CDR3 comprises 14 residues. The trim removed 2 bases at V and 4 bases at J, leaving 2 bases unmatched. The DNA for the CDR3 is TGTGCCAGTAGTATAACAGGGGGCGTCACTGAAGCTTTCTTT. Protein product: CASSITGGVTEAFF.

The chain links TRBV19 to TRBJ2-5; no clear D gene. Germline V gene data show CDR1 as LNHDA and CDR2 as SQIVND (reference sequence). This CDR3 contains 15 residues. The ends were cut back, 5 bases at V and 6 bases at J, with 19 bases in the middle. The CDR3 loop reads CASSQFNTGLQTQYF. DNA of the CDR3: TGTGCCAGTAGTCAGTTCAATACCGGTCTGCAGACCCAGTACTTC.

The chain is built from TRBV7-9 and TRBJ1-5; D call uncertain. Germline-derived CDR1 and CDR2 are SEHNR and FQNEAQ (reference sequence). The CDR3 is 13 amino acids. V lost 5 bases to trimming and J lost 2 bases, with 7 bases between them. The CDR3 region has the DNA TGTGCCAGCAGCGGGGTAGGCAATCAGCCCCAGCATTTT. Translated: CASSGVGNQPQHF.

The genes are TRBV5-1 and TRBJ2-5; the D gene is possibly TRBD1 (7 bases). The germline CDR1 and CDR2 sequences are SGHRS and YFSETQ. V was pared by 3 bases and J by 4 bases, with 16 bases between. The CDR3 sequence is 15 residues long. The CDR3 sequence is CASSWTGGVTETQYF. CDR3 bases: TGCGCCAGCAGCTGGACAGGCGGGGTGACAGAGACCCAGTACTTC.

The chain combines TRBV5-1 with TRBJ2-7, with 8 bases matching TRBD1. This CDR3 comprises 14 residues. The junction had 1 base not matched to a gene; V was cut back by 0 bases and J by 2 bases. Germline CDR1 is SGHRS and CDR2 is YFSETQ. CDR3 in DNA: TGCGCCAGCAGCTTGGACAGGGGGACCTACGAGCAGTACTTC. Translating gives CASSLDRGTYEQYF.

The chain has TRBV7-2 and TRBJ2-7; D is ambiguous. The germline V gene encodes CDR1 SGHTA and CDR2 FQGNSA. CDR3 length: 14 residues. The V end lost 1 base, the J end lost 5 bases, and 12 bases lay between the germline ends. The CDR3 DNA reads TGTGCCAGCAGCTTAGGGGTTGGGCGCCACGAGCAGTACTTC. It specifies CASSLGVGRHEQYF.

The V gene is TRBV11-2, the J gene TRBJ2-7, with TRBD2 as a possible D gene (6 bases). CDR1 and CDR2 from the germline V gene are SGHAT and FQNNGV. V was trimmed by 2 bases and J by 2 bases, leaving 10 bases between them. The CDR3 covers 14 residues. The CDR3 DNA follows: TGTGCCAGCAGCTTAAGCACGGGAGCCTACGAGCAGTACTTC. Its translation is CASSLSTGAYEQYF.

J is TRBJ1-6 and V is TRBV6-5; D possibly corresponds to TRBD1 (5 bases). The CDR3 runs to 14 residues. CDR1 and CDR2 (germline): MNHEY, SVGAGI. Trimming shortened V by 3 bases and J by 6 bases, and 9 bases separated the two germline ends. CDR3 protein: CASSYRGTNSPLHF. The DNA for the CDR3 is TGTGCCAGCAGTTATCGGGGCACTAATTCACCCCTCCACTTT.

The rearrangement joins TRBV30 to TRBJ1-5; 7 positions match TRBD1. The CDR3 extends over 15 amino acids. Trimming took 0 bases from V and 4 from J; bases not matched to a gene: 6. Germline-derived CDR1 and CDR2 are GTSNPN and SVGIG (reference sequence). CDR3 nucleotide sequence: TGTGCCTGGAGTGTAGGGGACAGTGTGAATCAGCCCCAGCATTTT. It specifies CAWSVGDSVNQPQHF.

This sequence joins TRBV27 and TRBJ2-7, with 7 bases aligning to TRBD1. Trimming at V came to 6 bases and at J to 2 bases, leaving 13 bases not matched to a gene. Germline V gene lookup returns CDR1 MNHEY and CDR2 SMNVEV (reference sequence). There are 16 residues in the CDR3. CDR3 amino acids: CASRPGTESFPYEQYF. The DNA for the CDR3 is TGTGCCAGCAGGCCGGGGACAGAATCATTCCCCTACGAGCAGTACTTC.